This T cell receptor (beta chain) was observed in a study of blood T cell repertoires in COVID-19. In the original analysis: Cell counts per sample came from amplifying reference gene primers. TCRdb's table, derived via immunoSEQ multiplex PCR, lists solely in-frame clones and lacks some. D and trimming were read from the DNA, whereas the V and J calls and clone size are those reported in that table. Found here are about 140,000 clones, around 73% of them singletons; the top ten hold 9.5% to 12%. V trimming: 2 bases; J trimming: 5 bases; junction bases outside the gene matches: 9. CDR1 is KGHSH, CDR2 LQKENI, per germline. The CDR3 is made up of 17 amino acids.

The chain joins TRBV18 to TRBJ2-2; the match to TRBD1 covers 9 bases. The specimen sequenced was peripheral blood. This TCR was recovered from a man between 60 and 75 years old who had recovered from COVID-19. CDR3 loop: CASSPSPGTGNTGELFF. The CDR3 region has the DNA TGTGCCAGCTCACCATCCCCCGGGACAGGGAATACCGGGGAGCTGTTTTTT.